This T cell receptor (beta chain) comes out of a study of T cell responses to AZD1222 COVID-19 vaccine. Assay: immunoSEQ multiplex PCR; the TCRdb copy retains only in-frame clones and omits some. The data show 150,000 or so clones, roughly 91% seen once. V dropped 0 bases and J dropped 1 base, with 16 bases sitting between them. Germline lookup yields CDR1 SGHTA and CDR2 FQGNSA. The length of the CDR3 is 18 residues. Study results and caveats: The sample set comprised mostly white British donors with more females, and clonal diversity was possibly underestimated. Baseline serostatus was positive in only six AZD1222 recipients.

Turning to this clone: Its specificity is not known.

The input for sequencing was peripheral blood, taken 28 days after the second AZD1222 dose. The sequence was obtained from an adult who received the AZD1222 COVID-19 vaccine. The chain links TRBV7-2 to TRBJ1-3; weak D call: TRBD1 (6 bases). CDR3 in amino acids: CASSLALEGGRSGNTIYF. CDR3 coding DNA: TGTGCCAGCAGCTTAGCGCTGGAGGGGGGGCGATCTGGAAACACCATATATTTT. Full variable domain (rest looked up from reference TRBV7-2 and TRBJ1-3): GAGVSQSPSNKVTEKGKDVELRCDPISGHTALYWYRQSLGQGLEFLIYFQGNSAPDKSGLPSDRFSAERTGGSVSTLTIQRTQQEDSAVYLCASSLALEGGRSGNTIYFGEGSWLTVV.